The T cell receptor beta chain described here comes from a study of cytotoxic CD8 clonotypes in ibrutinib-treated CLL. As for the study in general: Responses comprised around 24 partial and 2 complete; at median around 67 months, 14 remained remitted and about 12 progressed. Study conclusions and caveats: The clonality rise at ibrutinib response reflected private clonotype expansion.

A remark on this clone: Antigen unknown.

Using immunoSEQ multiplex PCR, the repertoire was profiled, and TCRdb retains in-frame clones only, with some absent. The data show some 200,000 clones, with 70% to 75% seen just once and 5.9% held by the top ten. After removal of 3 bases from V and 2 bases from J, the junction contained 2 bases not matched to a gene. Germline loops: CDR1 MGHRA, CDR2 YSYEKL. The CDR3 runs to 15 residues. The rearrangement uses TRBV4-1 and TRBJ1-1; 11 nucleotides agree with TRBD1. Sequencing was performed on PBMCs, taken after 12 months of ibrutinib treatment. The sequence was obtained from a human donor with chronic lymphocytic leukemia. CDR3 sequence (DNA): TGCGCCAGCAGCCACGGACAGGGGGCAAACACTGAAGCTTTCTTT. It yields the protein CASSHGQGANTEAFF.